This record covers a single T cell receptor (beta chain). The target antigen is unknown. Per germline, CDR1 SGHTA and CDR2 FQGNSA. This CDR3 is 14 amino acids long. Trimming left V 3 bases short and J 4 bases short, with 10 bases between. Graft-derived tissue was subjected to processing to liberate intraepithelial and lamina propria lymphocytes. This specimen belongs to a study of graft-versus-host responses after intestinal transplantation. Whole-study results and caveats: GvH clones were found in recipient marrow; some appeared first in ileum or blood. Those patients showing graft-donor T cell macrochimerism displayed high graft-versus-host to host-versus-graft clonal ratios in allografts.

Here immunoSEQ multiplex PCR was the method, and the copy in TCRdb shows in-frame clones only, minus some. The sample lists roughly 16,000 clones, roughly three fifths seen once, with 13% in the top ten. The material sequenced was ileum tissue, taken 524 days after transplant. The clonotype comes from a human patient who received an intestinal transplant, so some T cells may come from the graft donor. The chain employs TRBV7-2 and TRBJ1-3, with a weak D call TRBD1 (5 bases). CDR3 loop: CASSFTGDGNTIYF. The CDR3, as DNA: TGTGCCAGCAGCTTTACAGGAGACGGAAACACCATATATTTT.